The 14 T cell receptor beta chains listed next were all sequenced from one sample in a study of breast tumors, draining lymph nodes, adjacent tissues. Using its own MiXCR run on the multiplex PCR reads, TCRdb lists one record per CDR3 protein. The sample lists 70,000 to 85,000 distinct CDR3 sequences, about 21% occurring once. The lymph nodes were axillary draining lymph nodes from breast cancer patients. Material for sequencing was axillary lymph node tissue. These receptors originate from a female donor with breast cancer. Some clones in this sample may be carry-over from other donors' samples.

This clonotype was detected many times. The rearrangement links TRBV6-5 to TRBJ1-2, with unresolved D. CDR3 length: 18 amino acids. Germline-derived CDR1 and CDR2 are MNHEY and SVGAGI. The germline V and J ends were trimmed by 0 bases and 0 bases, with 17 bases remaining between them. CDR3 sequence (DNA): TGTGCCAGCAGTTACTCAAACTTTGGAGGGAAAGCTAACTATGGCTACACCTTC. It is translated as CASSYSNFGGKANYGYTF.

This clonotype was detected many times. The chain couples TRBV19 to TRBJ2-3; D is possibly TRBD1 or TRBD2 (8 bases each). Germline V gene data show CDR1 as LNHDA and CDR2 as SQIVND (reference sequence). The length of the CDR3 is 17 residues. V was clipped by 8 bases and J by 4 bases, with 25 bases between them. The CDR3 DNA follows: TGTGCCAGTCGTAGGACAGGGATGAGCGGGAGTCCAGATACGCAGTATTTT. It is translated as CASRRTGMSGSPDTQYF.

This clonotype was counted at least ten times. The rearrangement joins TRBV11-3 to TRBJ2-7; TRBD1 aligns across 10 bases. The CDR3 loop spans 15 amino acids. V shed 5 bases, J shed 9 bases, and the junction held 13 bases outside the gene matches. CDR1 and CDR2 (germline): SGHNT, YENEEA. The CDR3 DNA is TGTGCCAGCAGCCCCCAGGGGGGACAGGGGATCGGGCAGTACTTC. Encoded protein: CASSPQGGQGIGQYF.

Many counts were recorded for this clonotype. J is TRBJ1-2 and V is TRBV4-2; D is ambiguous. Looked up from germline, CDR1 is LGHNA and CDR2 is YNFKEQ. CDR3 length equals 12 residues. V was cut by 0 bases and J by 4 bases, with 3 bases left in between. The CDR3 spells CASSQDSYGYTF. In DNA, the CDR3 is TGTGCCAGCAGCCAAGACAGCTATGGCTACACCTTC.

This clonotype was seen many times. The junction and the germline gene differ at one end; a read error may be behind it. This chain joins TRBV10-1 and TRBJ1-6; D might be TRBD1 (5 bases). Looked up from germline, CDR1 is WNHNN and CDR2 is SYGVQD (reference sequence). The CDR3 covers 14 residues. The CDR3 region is CASTPGLYKSPLHF. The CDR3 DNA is TGCGCCAGCACCCCGGGACTTTATAAATCACCCCTCCACTTT.

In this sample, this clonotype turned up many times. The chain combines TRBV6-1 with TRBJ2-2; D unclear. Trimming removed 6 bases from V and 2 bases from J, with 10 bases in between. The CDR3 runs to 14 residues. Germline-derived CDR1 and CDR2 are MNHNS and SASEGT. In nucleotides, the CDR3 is TGTGCCAGCAGCGTAGAAAGAAACACCGGGGAGCTGTTTTTT. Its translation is CASSVERNTGELFF.

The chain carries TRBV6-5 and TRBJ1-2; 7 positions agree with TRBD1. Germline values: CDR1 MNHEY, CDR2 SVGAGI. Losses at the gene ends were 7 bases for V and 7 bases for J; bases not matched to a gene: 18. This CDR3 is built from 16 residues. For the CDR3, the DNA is TGTGCCAGCACCTATTCTTCAGCAGGGGGGGTGCCTGGCTACACCTTC. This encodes CASTYSSAGGVPGYTF.

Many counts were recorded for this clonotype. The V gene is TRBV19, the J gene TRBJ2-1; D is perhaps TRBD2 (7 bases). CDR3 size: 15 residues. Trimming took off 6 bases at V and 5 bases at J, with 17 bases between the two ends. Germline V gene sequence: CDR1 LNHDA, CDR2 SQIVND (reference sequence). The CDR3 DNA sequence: TGTGCCAGTAGAATCGGGGGGCGGGGAAACAATGAGCAGTTCTTC. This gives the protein CASRIGGRGNNEQFF.

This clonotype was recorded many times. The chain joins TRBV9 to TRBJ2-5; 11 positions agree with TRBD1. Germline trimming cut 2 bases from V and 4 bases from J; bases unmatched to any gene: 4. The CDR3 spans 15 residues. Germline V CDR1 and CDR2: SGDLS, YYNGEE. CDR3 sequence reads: CASSVGQGAGETQYF. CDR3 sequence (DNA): TGTGCCAGCAGCGTCGGACAGGGGGCGGGAGAGACCCAGTACTTC.

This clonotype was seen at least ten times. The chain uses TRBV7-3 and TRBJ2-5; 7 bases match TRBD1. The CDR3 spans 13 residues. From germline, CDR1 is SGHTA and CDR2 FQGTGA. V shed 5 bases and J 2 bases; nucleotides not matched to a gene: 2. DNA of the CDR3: TGTGCCAGCAGCAGACAGGGTCAAGAGACCCAGTACTTC. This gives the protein CASSRQGQETQYF.

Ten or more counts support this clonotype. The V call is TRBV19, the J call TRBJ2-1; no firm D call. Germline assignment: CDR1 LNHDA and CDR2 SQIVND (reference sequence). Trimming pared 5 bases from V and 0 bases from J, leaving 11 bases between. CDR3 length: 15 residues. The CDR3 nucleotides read TGTGCCAGTAGTTTCACAGTTCACTCCTACAATGAGCAGTTCTTC. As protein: CASSFTVHSYNEQFF.

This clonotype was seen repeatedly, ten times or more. The DNA for the CDR3 is TGTGCCAGCAGTTTAGCTTTAGGGGAAGGTACGCAGTATTTT. Its translation is CASSLALGEGTQYF. The chain links TRBV12-3 or TRBV12-4 to TRBJ2-3, with D possibly being TRBD1 (5 bases). CDR3 length: 14 residues. V was pared by 0 bases and J by 8 bases, with 12 bases between.

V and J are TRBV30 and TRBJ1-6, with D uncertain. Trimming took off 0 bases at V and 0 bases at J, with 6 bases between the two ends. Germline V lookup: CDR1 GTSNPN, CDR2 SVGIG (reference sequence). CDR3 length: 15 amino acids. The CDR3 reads CAWSVLSSYNSPLHF. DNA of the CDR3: TGTGCCTGGAGTGTGTTGAGCTCCTATAATTCACCCCTCCACTTT.

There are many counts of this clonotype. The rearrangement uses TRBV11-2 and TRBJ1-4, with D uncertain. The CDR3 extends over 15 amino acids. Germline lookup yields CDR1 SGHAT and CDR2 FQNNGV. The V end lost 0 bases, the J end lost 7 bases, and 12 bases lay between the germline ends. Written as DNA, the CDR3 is TGTGCCAGCAGCTTAGAACTTTTGGCGTCTGAAAAACTGTTTTTT. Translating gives CASSLELLASEKLFF.